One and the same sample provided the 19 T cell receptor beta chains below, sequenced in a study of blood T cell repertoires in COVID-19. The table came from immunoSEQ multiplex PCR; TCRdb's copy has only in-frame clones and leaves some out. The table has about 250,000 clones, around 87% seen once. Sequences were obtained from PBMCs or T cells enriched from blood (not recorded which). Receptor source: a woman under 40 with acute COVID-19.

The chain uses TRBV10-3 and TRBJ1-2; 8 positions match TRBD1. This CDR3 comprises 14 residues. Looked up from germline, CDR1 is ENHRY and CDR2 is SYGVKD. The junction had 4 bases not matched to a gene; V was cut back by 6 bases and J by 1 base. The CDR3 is CAISQGQGNYGYTF. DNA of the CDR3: TGTGCCATCAGCCAAGGACAGGGTAACTATGGCTACACCTTC.

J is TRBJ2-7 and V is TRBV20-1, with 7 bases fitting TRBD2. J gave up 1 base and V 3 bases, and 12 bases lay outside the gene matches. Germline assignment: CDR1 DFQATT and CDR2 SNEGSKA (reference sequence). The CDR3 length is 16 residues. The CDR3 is CSASERSGAGSYEQYF. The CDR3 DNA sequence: TGCAGTGCTAGTGAAAGATCGGGAGCGGGGTCCTACGAGCAGTACTTC.

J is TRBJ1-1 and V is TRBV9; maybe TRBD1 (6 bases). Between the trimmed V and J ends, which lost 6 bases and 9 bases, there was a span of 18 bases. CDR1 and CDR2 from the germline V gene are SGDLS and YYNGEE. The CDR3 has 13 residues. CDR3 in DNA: TGTGCCAGCAAGAACAGGGACGGTAACAAAGCTTTCTTT. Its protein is CASKNRDGNKAFF.

For the CDR3, the DNA is TGTGCCAGCAGTTACTCGACTAGCGGAAGAGAGCAGTACTTC. As protein: CASSYSTSGREQYF. This chain links TRBV6-5 with TRBJ2-7, with 9 bases lining up with TRBD2. This CDR3 comprises 14 residues. Germline V lookup: CDR1 MNHEY, CDR2 SVGAGI. The V and J ends lost 0 bases and 7 bases, in that order; junction bases with no gene match: 4.

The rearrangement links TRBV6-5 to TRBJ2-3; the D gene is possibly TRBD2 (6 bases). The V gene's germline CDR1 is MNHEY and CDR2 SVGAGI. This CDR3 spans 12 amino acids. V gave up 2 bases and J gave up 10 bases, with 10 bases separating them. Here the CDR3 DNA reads TGTGCCAGCAGTTACAGGGCGGGACCGCAGTATTTT. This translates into CASSYRAGPQYF.

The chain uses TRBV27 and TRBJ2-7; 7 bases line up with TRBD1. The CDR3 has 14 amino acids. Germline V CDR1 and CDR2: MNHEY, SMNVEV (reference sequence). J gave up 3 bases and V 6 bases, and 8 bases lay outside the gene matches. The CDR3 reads CASSLDRQNYEQYF. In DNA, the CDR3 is TGTGCCAGCAGCCTGGACAGGCAGAACTACGAGCAGTACTTC.

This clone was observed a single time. CDR3 protein: CASSYRTAYQETQYF. In nucleotides, the CDR3 is TGTGCCAGCAGTTACAGGACAGCGTACCAAGAGACCCAGTACTTC. This chain joins TRBV6-5 and TRBJ2-5, with a possible D match to TRBD1 (6 bases). The CDR3 runs to 15 residues. CDR1 is MNHEY, CDR2 SVGAGI, per germline. The V gene lost 2 bases and the J gene lost 0 bases, with 10 bases spanning the gap.

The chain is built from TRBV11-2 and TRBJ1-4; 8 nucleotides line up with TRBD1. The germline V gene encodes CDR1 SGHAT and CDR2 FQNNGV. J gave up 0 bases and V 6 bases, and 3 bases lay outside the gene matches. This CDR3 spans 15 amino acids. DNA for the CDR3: TGTGCCAGCAGTCGGACAGGGTCAACTAATGAAAAACTGTTTTTT. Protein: CASSRTGSTNEKLFF. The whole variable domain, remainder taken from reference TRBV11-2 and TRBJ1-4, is EAGVAQSPRYKIIEKRQSVAFWCNPISGHATLYWYQQILGQGPKLLIQFQNNGVVDDSQLPKDRFSAERLKGVDSTLKIQPAKLEDSAVYLCASSRTGSTNEKLFFGSGTQLSVL.

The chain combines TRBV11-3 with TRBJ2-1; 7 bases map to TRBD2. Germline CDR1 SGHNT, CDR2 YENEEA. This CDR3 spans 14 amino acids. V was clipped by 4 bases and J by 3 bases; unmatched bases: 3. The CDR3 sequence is CASSSTGGYNEQFF. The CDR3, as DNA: TGTGCCAGCAGCTCGACGGGGGGCTACAATGAGCAGTTCTTC.

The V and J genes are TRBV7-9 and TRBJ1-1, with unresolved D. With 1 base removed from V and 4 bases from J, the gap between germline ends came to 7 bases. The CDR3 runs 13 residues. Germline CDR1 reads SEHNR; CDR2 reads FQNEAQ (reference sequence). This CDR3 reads CASSLVRRTEAFF. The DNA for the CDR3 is TGTGCCAGCAGCTTAGTGCGTCGCACTGAAGCTTTCTTT. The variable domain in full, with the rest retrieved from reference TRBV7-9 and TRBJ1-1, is DTGVSQNPRHKITKRGQNVTFRCDPISEHNRLYWYRQTLGQGPEFLTYFQNEAQLEKSRLLSDRFSAERPKGSFSTLEIQRTEQGDSAMYLCASSLVRRTEAFFGQGTRLTVV.

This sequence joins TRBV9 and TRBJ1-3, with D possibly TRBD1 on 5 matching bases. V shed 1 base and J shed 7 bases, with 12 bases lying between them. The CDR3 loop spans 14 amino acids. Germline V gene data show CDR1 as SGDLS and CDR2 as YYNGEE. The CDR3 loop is CASSVQGSQNTIYF. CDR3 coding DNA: TGTGCCAGCAGCGTACAGGGTTCACAGAACACCATATATTTT.

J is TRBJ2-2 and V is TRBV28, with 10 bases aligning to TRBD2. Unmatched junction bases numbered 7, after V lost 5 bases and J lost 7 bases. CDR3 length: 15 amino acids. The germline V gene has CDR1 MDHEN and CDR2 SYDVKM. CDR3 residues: CASSLTSGKVGELFF. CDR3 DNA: TGTGCCAGCAGTCTAACTAGCGGGAAGGTCGGGGAGCTGTTTTTT.

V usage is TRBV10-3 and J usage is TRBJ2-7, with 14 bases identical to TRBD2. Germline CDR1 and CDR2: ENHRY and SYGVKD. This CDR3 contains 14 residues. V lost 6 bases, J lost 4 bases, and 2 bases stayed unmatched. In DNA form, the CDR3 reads TGTGCCATCAGGGGGACTAGCGGGAGTTACGAGCAGTACTTC. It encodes CAIRGTSGSYEQYF.

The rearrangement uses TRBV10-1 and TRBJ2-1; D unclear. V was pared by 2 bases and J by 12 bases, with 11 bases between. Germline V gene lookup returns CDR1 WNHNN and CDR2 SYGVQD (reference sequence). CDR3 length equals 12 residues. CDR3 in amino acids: CASSEARHGQFF. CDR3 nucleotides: TGCGCCAGCAGTGAGGCCCGCCACGGGCAGTTCTTC.

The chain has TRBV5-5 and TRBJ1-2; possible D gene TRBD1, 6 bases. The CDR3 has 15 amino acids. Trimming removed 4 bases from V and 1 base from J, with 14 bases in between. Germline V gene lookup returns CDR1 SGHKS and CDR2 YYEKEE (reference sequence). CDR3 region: CASSPSTGYNYGYTF. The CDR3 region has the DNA TGTGCCAGCAGCCCCTCGACAGGATATAACTATGGCTACACCTTC.

Written as DNA, the CDR3 is TGCGCCAGCAGCTATATCCCTCGGCAGGGGCCAGCCTACGAGCAGTACTTC. Translated: CASSYIPRQGPAYEQYF. V and J are TRBV5-1 and TRBJ2-7, with D tentatively TRBD1 (6 bases). Looked up from germline, CDR1 is SGHRS and CDR2 is YFSETQ. CDR3 size: 17 residues. V dropped 3 bases and J dropped 2 bases, with 21 bases sitting between them.

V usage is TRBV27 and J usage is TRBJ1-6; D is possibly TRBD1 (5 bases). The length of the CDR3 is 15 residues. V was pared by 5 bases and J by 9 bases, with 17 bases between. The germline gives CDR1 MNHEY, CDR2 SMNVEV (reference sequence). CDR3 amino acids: CASSRVGGIGSPLHF. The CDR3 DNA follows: TGTGCCAGCAGTAGGGTGGGGGGTATAGGTTCACCCCTCCACTTT.

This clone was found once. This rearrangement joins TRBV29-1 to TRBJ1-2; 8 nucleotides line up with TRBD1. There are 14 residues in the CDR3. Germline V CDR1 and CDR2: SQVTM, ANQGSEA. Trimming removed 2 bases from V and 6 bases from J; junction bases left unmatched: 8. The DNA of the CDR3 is TGCAGCGTTGAAAATCCAGGGGGCGGGGATGGCTACACCTTC. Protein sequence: CSVENPGGGDGYTF.

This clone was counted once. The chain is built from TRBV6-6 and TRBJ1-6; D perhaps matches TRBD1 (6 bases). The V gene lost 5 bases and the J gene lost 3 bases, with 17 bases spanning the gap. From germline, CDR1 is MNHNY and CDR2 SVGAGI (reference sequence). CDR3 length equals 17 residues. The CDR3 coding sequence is TGTGCCAGCAGTCCCCTGGGGGACACCGGCTATAATTCACCCCTCCACTTT. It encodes CASSPLGDTGYNSPLHF.